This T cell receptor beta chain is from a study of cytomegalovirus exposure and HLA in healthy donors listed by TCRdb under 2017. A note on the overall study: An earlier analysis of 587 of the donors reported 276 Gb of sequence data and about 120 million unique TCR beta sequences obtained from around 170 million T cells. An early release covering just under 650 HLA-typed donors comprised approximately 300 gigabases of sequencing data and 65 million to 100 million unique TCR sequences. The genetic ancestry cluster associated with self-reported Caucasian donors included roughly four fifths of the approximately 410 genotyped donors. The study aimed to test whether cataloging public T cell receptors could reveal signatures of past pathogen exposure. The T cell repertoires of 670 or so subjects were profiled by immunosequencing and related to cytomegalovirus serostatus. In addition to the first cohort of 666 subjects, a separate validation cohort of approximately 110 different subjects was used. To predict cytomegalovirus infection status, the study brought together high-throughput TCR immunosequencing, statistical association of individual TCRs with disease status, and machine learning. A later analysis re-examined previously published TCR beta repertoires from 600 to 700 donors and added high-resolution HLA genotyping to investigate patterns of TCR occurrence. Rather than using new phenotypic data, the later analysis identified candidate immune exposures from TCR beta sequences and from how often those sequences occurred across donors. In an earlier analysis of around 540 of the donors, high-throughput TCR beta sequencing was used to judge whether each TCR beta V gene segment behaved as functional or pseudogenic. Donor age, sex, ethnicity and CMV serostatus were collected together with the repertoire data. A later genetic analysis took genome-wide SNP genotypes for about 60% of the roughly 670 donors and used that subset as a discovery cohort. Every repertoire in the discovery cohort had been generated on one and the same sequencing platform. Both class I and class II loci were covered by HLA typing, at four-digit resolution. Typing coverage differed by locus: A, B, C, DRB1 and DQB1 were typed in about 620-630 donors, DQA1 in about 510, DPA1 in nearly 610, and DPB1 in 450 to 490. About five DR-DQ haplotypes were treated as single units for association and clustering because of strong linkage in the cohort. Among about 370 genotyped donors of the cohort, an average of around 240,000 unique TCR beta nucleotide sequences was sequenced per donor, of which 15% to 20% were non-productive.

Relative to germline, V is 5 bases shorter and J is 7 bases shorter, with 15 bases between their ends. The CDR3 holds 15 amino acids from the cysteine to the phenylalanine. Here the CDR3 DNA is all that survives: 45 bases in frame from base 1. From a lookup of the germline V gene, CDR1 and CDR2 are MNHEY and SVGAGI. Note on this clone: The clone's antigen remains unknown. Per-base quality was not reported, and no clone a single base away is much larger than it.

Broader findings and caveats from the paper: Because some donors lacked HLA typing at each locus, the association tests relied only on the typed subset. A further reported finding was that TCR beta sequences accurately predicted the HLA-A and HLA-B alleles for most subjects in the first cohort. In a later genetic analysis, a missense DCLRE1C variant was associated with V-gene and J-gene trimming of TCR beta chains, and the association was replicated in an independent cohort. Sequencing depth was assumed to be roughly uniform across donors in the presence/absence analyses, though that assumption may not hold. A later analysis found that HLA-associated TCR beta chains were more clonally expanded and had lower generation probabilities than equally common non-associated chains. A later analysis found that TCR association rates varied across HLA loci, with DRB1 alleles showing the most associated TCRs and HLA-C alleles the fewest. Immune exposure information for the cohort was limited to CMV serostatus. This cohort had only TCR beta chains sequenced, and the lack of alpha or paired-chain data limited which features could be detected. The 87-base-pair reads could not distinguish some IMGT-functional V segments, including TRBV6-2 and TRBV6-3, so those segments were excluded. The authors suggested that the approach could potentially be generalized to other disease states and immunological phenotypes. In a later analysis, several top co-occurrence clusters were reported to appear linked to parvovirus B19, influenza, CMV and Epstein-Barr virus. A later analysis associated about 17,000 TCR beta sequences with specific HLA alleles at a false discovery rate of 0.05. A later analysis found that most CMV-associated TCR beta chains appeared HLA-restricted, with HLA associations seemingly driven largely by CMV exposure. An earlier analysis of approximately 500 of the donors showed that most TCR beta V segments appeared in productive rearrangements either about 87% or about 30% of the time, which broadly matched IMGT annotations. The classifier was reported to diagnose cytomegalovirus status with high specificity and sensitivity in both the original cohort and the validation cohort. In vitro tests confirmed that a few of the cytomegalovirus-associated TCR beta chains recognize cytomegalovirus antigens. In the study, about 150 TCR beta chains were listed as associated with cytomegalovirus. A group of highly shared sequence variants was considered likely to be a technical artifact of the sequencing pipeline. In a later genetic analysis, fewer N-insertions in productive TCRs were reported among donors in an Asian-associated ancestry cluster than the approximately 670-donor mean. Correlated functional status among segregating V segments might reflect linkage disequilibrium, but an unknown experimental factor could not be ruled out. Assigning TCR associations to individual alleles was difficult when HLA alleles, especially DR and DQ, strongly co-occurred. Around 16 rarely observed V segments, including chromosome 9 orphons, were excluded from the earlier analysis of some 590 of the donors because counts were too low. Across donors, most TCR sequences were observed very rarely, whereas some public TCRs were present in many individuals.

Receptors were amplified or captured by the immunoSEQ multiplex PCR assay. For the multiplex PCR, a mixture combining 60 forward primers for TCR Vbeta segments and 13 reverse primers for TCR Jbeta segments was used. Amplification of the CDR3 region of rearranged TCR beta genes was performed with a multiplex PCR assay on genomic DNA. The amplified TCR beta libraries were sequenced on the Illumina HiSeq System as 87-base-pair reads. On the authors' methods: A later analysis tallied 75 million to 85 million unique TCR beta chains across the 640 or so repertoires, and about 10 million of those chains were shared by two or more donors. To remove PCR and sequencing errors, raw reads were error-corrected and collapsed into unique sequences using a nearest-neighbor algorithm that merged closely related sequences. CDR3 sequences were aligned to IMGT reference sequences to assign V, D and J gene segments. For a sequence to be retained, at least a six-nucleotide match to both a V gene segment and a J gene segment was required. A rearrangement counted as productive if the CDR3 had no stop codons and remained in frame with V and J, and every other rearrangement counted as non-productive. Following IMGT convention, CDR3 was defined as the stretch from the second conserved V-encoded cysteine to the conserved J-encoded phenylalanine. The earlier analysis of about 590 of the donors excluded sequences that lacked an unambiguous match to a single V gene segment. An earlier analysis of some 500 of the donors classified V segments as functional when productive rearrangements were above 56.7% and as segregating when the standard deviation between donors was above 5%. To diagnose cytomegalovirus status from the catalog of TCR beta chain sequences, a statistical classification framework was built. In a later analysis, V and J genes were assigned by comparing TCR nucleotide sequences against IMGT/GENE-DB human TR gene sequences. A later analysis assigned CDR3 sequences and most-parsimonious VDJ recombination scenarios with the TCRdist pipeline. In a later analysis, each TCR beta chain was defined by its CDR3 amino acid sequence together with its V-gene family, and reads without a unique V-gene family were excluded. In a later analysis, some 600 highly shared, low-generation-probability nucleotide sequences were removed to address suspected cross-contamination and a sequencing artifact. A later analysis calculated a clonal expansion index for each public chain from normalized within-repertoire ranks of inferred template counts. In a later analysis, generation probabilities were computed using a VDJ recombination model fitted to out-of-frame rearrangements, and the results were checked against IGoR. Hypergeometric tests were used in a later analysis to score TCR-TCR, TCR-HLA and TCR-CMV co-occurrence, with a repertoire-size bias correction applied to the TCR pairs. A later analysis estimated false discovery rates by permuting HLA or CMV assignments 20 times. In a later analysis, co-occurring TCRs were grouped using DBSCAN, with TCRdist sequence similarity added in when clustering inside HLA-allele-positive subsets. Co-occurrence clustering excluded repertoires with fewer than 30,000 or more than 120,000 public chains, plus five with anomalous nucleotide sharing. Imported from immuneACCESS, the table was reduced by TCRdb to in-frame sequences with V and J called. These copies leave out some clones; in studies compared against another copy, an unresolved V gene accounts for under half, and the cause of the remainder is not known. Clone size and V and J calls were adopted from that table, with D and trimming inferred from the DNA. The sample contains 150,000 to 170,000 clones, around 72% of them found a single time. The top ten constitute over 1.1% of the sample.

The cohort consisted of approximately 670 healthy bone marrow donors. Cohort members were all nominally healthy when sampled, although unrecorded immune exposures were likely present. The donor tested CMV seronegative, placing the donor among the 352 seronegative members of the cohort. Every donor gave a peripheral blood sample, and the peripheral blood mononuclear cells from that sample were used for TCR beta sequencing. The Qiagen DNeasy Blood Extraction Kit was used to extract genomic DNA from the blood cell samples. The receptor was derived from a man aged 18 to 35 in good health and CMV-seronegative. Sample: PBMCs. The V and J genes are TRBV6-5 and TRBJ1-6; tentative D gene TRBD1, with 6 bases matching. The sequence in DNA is TGTGCCAGCAGTAAGAGACAGGTTGGGAATTCACCCCTCCACTTT. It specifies CASSKRQVGNSPLHF.